This T cell receptor beta chain derives from a study of T-cell memory formation after mild COVID-19. This clonotype was counted between two and nine times. Its antigen is not known. V lost 3 bases to trimming and J lost 1 base, with 8 bases between them. The CDR3 extends over 15 amino acids. The germline CDR1 and CDR2 sequences are SGHDT and YYEEEE. Study results and caveats: While clones contracting from day 15 to 85 were balanced between CD4 and CD8, later expanders leaned CD4+.

In TCRdb, the 5' RACE reads were re-called with MiXCR into one record per CDR3 protein. The sample lists 340,000 or so distinct CDR3 sequences, about an eighth occurring once. The sequenced sample consisted of PBMCs or a T cell subset sorted from them (not recorded which). This chain links TRBV5-6 with TRBJ1-6; D is uncertain. The TCR was taken from a man younger than 35 who had mild COVID-19 (a few samples of this study predate the infection). Cell type and time point are not known. The CDR3 nucleotides read TGTGCCAGCAGCTCATGGGAGTCCTATAATTCACCCCTCCACTTT. This translates into CASSSWESYNSPLHF.